The 22 T cell receptor beta chains given below trace back to one sample, sequenced in a study of T-cell memory formation after mild COVID-19. TCRdb fed the 5' RACE reads into MiXCR, producing one record per CDR3 protein. There are 250,000 to 350,000 distinct CDR3 sequences in the sample; 15% to 20% occur only once, and more than 20% lies in the top ten. The sequenced material came from PBMCs or a T cell subset sorted from them (not recorded which). Receptor source: a man aged 18 to 30 who had mild COVID-19 (a few samples of this study predate the infection). Cell type and time point are not known.

This clonotype came up a few times. V and J are TRBV7-9 and TRBJ2-7, with a possible D match to TRBD1 (6 bases). Trimming cost V 2 bases and J 3 bases, with 11 bases left between them. Germline CDR1 is SEHNR and CDR2 is FQNEAQ (reference sequence). This CDR3 region has 14 residues. CDR3 loop: CASSLLGADYEQYF. CDR3 nucleotides: TGTGCCAGCAGCTTACTGGGGGCGGACTACGAGCAGTACTTC.

This chain links TRBV7-2 with TRBJ1-4; TRBD1 is a possible D gene (6 bases). Germline lookup yields CDR1 SGHTA and CDR2 FQGNSA. The V end lost 6 bases, the J end lost 6 bases, and 11 bases lay between the germline ends. This CDR3 has 13 residues. The CDR3 is CASRRGPDEKLFF. CDR3 bases: TGTGCCAGCAGGCGGGGGCCAGATGAAAAACTGTTTTTT.

This clonotype was counted only a few times. This sequence joins TRBV12-3 or TRBV12-4 and TRBJ1-5; TRBD1 might be the D (5 bases). The CDR3 consists of 16 residues. Trimming removed 7 bases from V and 3 bases from J, with 19 bases in between. The CDR3 region is CASTFVGGHFNQPQHF. DNA of the CDR3: TGTGCCAGCACTTTCGTAGGCGGACACTTCAATCAGCCCCAGCATTTT.

The chain uses TRBV10-3 and TRBJ2-7; 11 bases match TRBD1. Germline trimming cut 3 bases from V and 1 base from J; bases unmatched to any gene: 2. Germline loops: CDR1 ENHRY, CDR2 SYGVKD. This CDR3 spans 15 amino acids. CDR3 nucleotides: TGTGCCATCAGTGAAGGACAGGGGGCTTCCTACGAGCAGTACGTC. This codes for CAISEGQGASYEQYV.

J is TRBJ1-6 and V is TRBV12-3 or TRBV12-4, with TRBD1 matching 9 bases. V dropped 6 bases and J dropped 9; count of bases not matched to a gene: 9. The CDR3 contains 15 residues. CDR3 DNA sequence: TGTGCCAGCAGGTCGGGACAGGGAAGATTTTCACCCCTCCACTTT. Translation: CASRSGQGRFSPLHF.

V and J are TRBV7-9 and TRBJ2-3, with 10 bases matching TRBD2. CDR3 size: 16 residues. The germline V gene has CDR1 SEHNR and CDR2 FQNEAQ (reference sequence). With 5 bases clipped from V and 2 bases from J, the junction kept 7 bases outside the gene matches. CDR3 DNA: TGTGCCAGCAGCCTCTTAGCGGGGGGCGCCACAGATACGCAGTATTTT. It encodes CASSLLAGGATDTQYF.

This sequence joins TRBV7-9 and TRBJ1-6, with D hard to call. The V end lost 1 base, the J end lost 5 bases, and 12 bases lay between the germline ends. Germline values: CDR1 SEHNR, CDR2 FQNEAQ (reference sequence). The CDR3 is made up of 16 amino acids. The CDR3: CASSLGGGPNNSPLHF. The DNA for the CDR3 is TGTGCCAGCAGCTTAGGAGGAGGACCGAATAATTCACCCCTCCACTTT. Complete variable domain (other parts from reference TRBV7-9 and TRBJ1-6): DTGVSQNPRHKITKRGQNVTFRCDPISEHNRLYWYRQTLGQGPEFLTYFQNEAQLEKSRLLSDRFSAERPKGSFSTLEIQRTEQGDSAMYLCASSLGGGPNNSPLHFGNGTRLTVT.

The chain links TRBV7-2 to TRBJ1-6; the D is unclear. Between the trimmed V and J ends, which lost 2 bases and 4 bases, there was a span of 9 bases. The CDR3 has 15 residues. Germline V gene data show CDR1 as SGHTA and CDR2 as FQGNSA. Here the CDR3 reads CASSLQNSYNSPLHF. DNA of the CDR3: TGTGCCAGCAGCTTACAGAATTCATATAATTCACCCCTCCACTTT.

This clonotype was observed a few times. The J gene is TRBJ2-3, the V gene TRBV7-2; D call uncertain. The CDR3 is 12 residues long. Germline V lookup: CDR1 SGHTA, CDR2 FQGNSA. The V end was cut by 6 bases, the J end by 6 bases, with 10 bases between. The CDR3 DNA reads TGTGCCAGCAGGCAAAGCGCGGATACGCAGTATTTT. It encodes CASRQSADTQYF.

The chain recombines TRBV7-8 with TRBJ2-1; 14 bases fit TRBD2. Trimming cost V 5 bases and J 6 bases; bases outside gene matches: 9. This CDR3 is built from 17 residues. Germline lookup yields CDR1 SGHVS and CDR2 FQNEAQ. CDR3 sequence (DNA): TGTGCCAGCAGCGGACTCGATGGGACTAGCGGGGGCAATGAGCAGTTCTTC. Residues: CASSGLDGTSGGNEQFF.

The V and J genes are TRBV4-1 and TRBJ2-3; 13 bases align to TRBD2. The CDR3 loop spans 18 amino acids. The J segment lost 2 bases and the V segment lost 1 base, leaving 6 bases of the junction unmatched. Germline lookup yields CDR1 MGHRA and CDR2 YSYEKL. The CDR3 DNA reads as TGCGCCAGCAGCCAAGGGGCCGGGACTAGCGGGGTCACAGATACGCAGTATTTT. This sequence encodes CASSQGAGTSGVTDTQYF.

This clonotype was observed a handful of times. The genes are TRBV5-5 and TRBJ2-4; 11 positions match TRBD1. CDR1 and CDR2 (germline): SGHKS, YYEKEE (reference sequence). CDR3 length: 15 amino acids. Losses at the gene ends were 4 bases for V and 2 bases for J; bases not matched to a gene: 2. CDR3 loop: CASSGQGASKNIQYF. In DNA form, the CDR3 reads TGTGCCAGCAGCGGACAGGGGGCGTCCAAAAACATTCAGTACTTC.

The chain is built from TRBV6-5 and TRBJ2-6; TRBD1 matches at 7 bases. The CDR3 has 15 amino acids. The V gene's germline CDR1 is MNHEY and CDR2 SVGAGI. With 6 bases clipped from V and 4 bases from J, the junction kept 6 bases outside the gene matches. CDR3 sequence reads: CASRSGTAGANVLTF. The CDR3 coding sequence is TGTGCCAGCAGGTCCGGGACAGCGGGGGCCAACGTCCTGACTTTC.

This clonotype was counted between two and nine times. The chain has TRBV7-8 and TRBJ1-5; D is uncertain. This CDR3 is 16 amino acids long. V was trimmed by 1 base and J by 3 bases, leaving 13 bases between them. Germline V gene lookup returns CDR1 SGHVS and CDR2 FQNEAQ. For the CDR3, the DNA is TGTGCCAGCAGCTTAGGCGTCAGCGATTTCAATCAGCCCCAGCATTTT. Translating gives CASSLGVSDFNQPQHF.

In its sample, this clonotype was seen many times. The V gene is TRBV9, the J gene TRBJ2-7; 9 bases fit TRBD1. J was trimmed by 4 bases and V by 0 bases; bases with no gene match: 5. The CDR3 has 15 amino acids. The germline CDR1 and CDR2 sequences are SGDLS and YYNGEE. CDR3 sequence reads: CASSVGGTGSYEQYF. CDR3 nucleotides: TGTGCCAGCAGCGTAGGTGGGACAGGGTCGTACGAGCAGTACTTC.

The CDR3 DNA sequence: TGTGCCACCAGCAGAGATCGAGGGGGGGGCGGGGAGCTGTTTTTT. Its protein is CATSRDRGGGGELFF. The rearrangement uses TRBV15 and TRBJ2-2; TRBD2 is a possible D gene (7 bases). This CDR3 region has 15 residues. Germline CDR1 reads LNHNV; CDR2 reads YYDKDF (reference sequence). The germline V and J ends were trimmed by 0 bases and 7 bases, with 12 bases remaining between them.

This clonotype was observed a few times. The chain combines TRBV2 with TRBJ1-2, with 8 nucleotides matching TRBD1. The CDR3 extends over 14 amino acids. V shed 6 bases and J 3 bases; nucleotides not matched to a gene: 6. Germline V gene sequence: CDR1 SNHLY, CDR2 FYNNEI. This chain's CDR3 is CASRIGQGDYGYTF. The CDR3 DNA is TGTGCCAGCAGGATCGGACAGGGCGACTATGGCTACACCTTC.

The DNA of the CDR3 is TGTGCCAGCAGAGCGGGACAGGGGTTCTACGAGCAGTACTTC. The encoded protein is CASRAGQGFYEQYF. The chain recombines TRBV7-9 with TRBJ2-7; TRBD1 agrees at 10 bases. After removal of 6 bases from V and 3 bases from J, the junction contained 5 bases not matched to a gene. The CDR3 consists of 14 residues. CDR1 is SEHNR and CDR2 is FQNEAQ in the germline V gene (reference sequence).

This chain links TRBV6-5 with TRBJ1-1; no firm D call. V was cut by 0 bases and J by 5 bases, with 7 bases left in between. The CDR3 is 13 amino acids. In germline, CDR1 is MNHEY, CDR2 SVGAGI. The CDR3 region has the DNA TGTGCCAGCAGTTACTCGAAGGATACTGAAGCTTTCTTT. The encoded protein is CASSYSKDTEAFF.

This clonotype was found many times. V and J are TRBV7-2 and TRBJ2-7; TRBD2 matches 9 bases. This CDR3 spans 18 amino acids. V lost 5 bases and J lost 2; bases outside the gene matches: 16. Per the germline V gene, CDR1 is SGHTA and CDR2 is FQGNSA. The CDR3 coding sequence is TGTGCCAGCAGCCCCCAGGGTTTGGGCGGGGGGGCCCCCTACGAGCAGTACTTC. Translation gives CASSPQGLGGGAPYEQYF.

This rearrangement joins TRBV7-6 to TRBJ2-7, with a weak D call TRBD2 (7 bases). Trimming removed 3 bases at V and 5 bases at J, with 14 bases between. The CDR3 totals 14 residues. Germline values: CDR1 SGHVS, CDR2 FNYEAQ. The CDR3 DNA reads TGTGCCAGCAGCTTGGGTGGGAGGGGGGACGAGCAGTACTTC. As protein: CASSLGGRGDEQYF.

The chain uses TRBV20-1 and TRBJ1-5, with no clear D. With 6 bases removed from V and 3 bases from J, the gap between germline ends came to 15 bases. The CDR3 runs 14 residues. CDR1 DFQATT and CDR2 SNEGSKA come from the germline V gene (reference sequence). CDR3 sequence reads: CSATSWKANQPQHF. The DNA of the CDR3 is TGCAGTGCCACCTCTTGGAAGGCCAATCAGCCCCAGCATTTT.